Shown below are 26 T cell receptor beta chains from a single sample sequenced in a study of blood T cells in healthy people across ages. Primers used in a second PCR of about 7 to 11 cycles were a sample-barcoded 5' primer and a J-beta primer mix. TCRdb reprocessed the 5' RACE reads via MiXCR and lists one record per CDR3 protein. The sample records about 1 million distinct CDR3 sequences, under 55% being singletons. Material for sequencing was blood. Receptors originate from a woman aged 55-75 years in good health.

This clonotype has just a few counts. The chain uses TRBV20-1 and TRBJ1-2, with a tentative D call TRBD1 (5 bases). Germline V gives CDR1 DFQATT, CDR2 SNEGSKA (reference sequence). The CDR3 has 16 residues. Between the trimmed V and J ends, which lost 6 bases and 0 bases, there was a span of 20 bases. The CDR3 reads CSADRGPTTTNYGYTF. Here the CDR3 DNA reads TGCAGTGCCGACCGGGGCCCGACCACAACTAACTATGGCTACACCTTC.

This clonotype was counted a single time. CDR3 in amino acids: CASSQARERGREKLFF. CDR3 DNA: TGTGCCAGCAGCCAAGCGAGGGAGCGGGGTCGTGAAAAACTGTTTTTT. This chain uses TRBV3-1 with TRBJ1-4; no clear D. V lost 1 base, J lost 7 bases, and 16 bases lay in between. CDR3 length: 16 residues. Germline-derived CDR1 and CDR2 are LGHDT and YNNKEL (reference sequence).

This rearrangement joins TRBV5-5 to TRBJ1-2; D gene ambiguous. CDR1 is SGHKS, CDR2 YYEKEE, per germline (reference sequence). CDR3 length equals 12 residues. V was clipped by 6 bases and J by 1 base, with 7 bases between them. CDR3 sequence (DNA): TGTGCCAGCACCACAAGTAACTATGGCTACACCTTC. It yields the protein CASTTSNYGYTF.

The CDR3 loop reads CAISAAAGAKNIQYF. The CDR3, as DNA: TGTGCCATCAGTGCTGCGGCAGGGGCCAAAAACATTCAGTACTTC. The chain links TRBV10-3 to TRBJ2-4; possible D gene TRBD1, 5 bases. The CDR3 runs to 15 residues. Germline loops: CDR1 ENHRY, CDR2 SYGVKD. Trimming shortened V by 4 bases and J by 1 base, and 11 bases separated the two germline ends.

This clonotype was counted a few times. The genes are TRBV20-1 and TRBJ2-1, with D maybe TRBD2 (5 bases). Germline assignment: CDR1 DFQATT and CDR2 SNEGSKA (reference sequence). The CDR3 loop spans 13 amino acids. The germline V and J ends were trimmed by 4 bases and 0 bases, with 7 bases remaining between them. The CDR3 region has the DNA TGCAGTGCTACCGGGAACTCCTACAATGAGCAGTTCTTC. Translation gives CSATGNSYNEQFF.

CDR3 DNA sequence: TGTGCCATCAGTGAGTCGAGGACGGTGAACACTGAAGCTTTCTTT. Translating it yields CAISESRTVNTEAFF. The V gene is TRBV10-3, the J gene TRBJ1-1; D unclear. The CDR3 sequence is 15 residues long. Germline loops: CDR1 ENHRY, CDR2 SYGVKD. The V end was cut by 0 bases, the J end by 0 bases, with 8 bases between.

J is TRBJ2-1 and V is TRBV29-1, with 9 bases fitting TRBD1. Germline V lookup: CDR1 SQVTM, CDR2 ANQGSEA. V was pared by 6 bases and J by 2 bases, with 5 bases of the junction left unmatched. The CDR3 contains 14 residues. CDR3 amino acids: CSVLGQGPYNEQFF. The CDR3 DNA is TGCAGCGTGCTGGGACAGGGCCCCTACAATGAGCAGTTCTTC.

V gene TRBV5-1 combines with J gene TRBJ2-1; TRBD2 matches 7 bases. Germline assignment: CDR1 SGHRS and CDR2 YFSETQ. The CDR3 consists of 15 residues. V dropped 0 bases and J dropped 3; count of bases not matched to a gene: 3. The CDR3 bases are TGCGCCAGCAGCTTGGACGGGAGGTACTACAATGAGCAGTTCTTC. Its translation is CASSLDGRYYNEQFF.

This chain connects TRBV6-1 to TRBJ2-5; unclear D gene. From germline, CDR1 is MNHNS and CDR2 SASEGT. Trimming took 7 bases from V and 5 from J, leaving 11 bases between them. The CDR3 loop spans 12 amino acids. The CDR3 protein is CASTPEAETQYF. CDR3 nucleotide sequence: TGTGCCAGCACCCCTGAGGCGGAGACCCAGTACTTC.

V and J are TRBV10-3 and TRBJ2-1; no clear D. Per germline, CDR1 ENHRY and CDR2 SYGVKD. The V gene lost 2 bases and the J gene lost 4 bases, with 15 bases spanning the gap. The CDR3 spans 16 residues. In DNA form, the CDR3 reads TGTGCCATCAGTGAGAGTTTGTCGGGTGGATACAATGAGCAGTTCTTC. It encodes CAISESLSGGYNEQFF.

The gene calls are TRBV27 and TRBJ1-1; tentatively, D is TRBD1 (5 bases). Per germline, CDR1 MNHEY and CDR2 SMNVEV (reference sequence). This CDR3 is built from 15 residues. V was trimmed by 1 base and J by 4 bases, leaving 13 bases between them. The CDR3 sequence is CASSLYPGQGTEAFF. CDR3 in DNA: TGTGCCAGCAGTTTATATCCGGGGCAGGGCACTGAAGCTTTCTTT.

The chain uses TRBV27 and TRBJ2-3, with 8 bases matching TRBD2. The germline V gene encodes CDR1 MNHEY and CDR2 SMNVEV (reference sequence). The CDR3 consists of 16 residues. V lost 6 bases to trimming and J lost 4 bases; unmatched junction nucleotides: 12. Here the CDR3 DNA reads TGTGCCAGCAGCCCGACTAGCGCGGGCAGATCAGATACGCAGTATTTT. Protein: CASSPTSAGRSDTQYF.

This clonotype showed up just a few times. This chain uses TRBV7-2 with TRBJ2-7; D might be TRBD2 (6 bases). The CDR3 runs to 14 residues. The V end lost 4 bases, the J end lost 3 bases, and 13 bases lay between the germline ends. CDR1 and CDR2 from the germline V gene are SGHTA and FQGNSA. The CDR3 region is CASSWSGSSYEQYF. The CDR3 DNA sequence: TGTGCCAGCAGCTGGAGCGGGTCAAGCTACGAGCAGTACTTC. Supplemented by reference TRBV7-2 and TRBJ2-7, the full variable domain reads GAGVSQSPSNKVTEKGKDVELRCDPISGHTALYWYRQSLGQGLEFLIYFQGNSAPDKSGLPSDRFSAERTGGSVSTLTIQRTQQEDSAVYLCASSWSGSSYEQYFGPGTRLTVT.

V and J are TRBV28 and TRBJ2-3; 7 bases align to TRBD2. CDR1 MDHEN and CDR2 SYDVKM come from the germline V gene. V shed 3 bases and J 6 bases; nucleotides not matched to a gene: 9. The CDR3 is 15 residues long. CDR3: CASSFIGRERDTQYF. CDR3 sequence (DNA): TGTGCCAGCAGTTTTATCGGGCGGGAGCGGGATACGCAGTATTTT.

This clonotype has only a few counts. The V and J genes are TRBV6-1 and TRBJ2-1, with 11 bases aligning to TRBD2. CDR3 length equals 15 residues. J was trimmed by 10 bases and V by 6 bases; bases with no gene match: 11. CDR1 is MNHNS, CDR2 SASEGT, per germline. The DNA for the CDR3 is TGTGCCAGCAGCCTCACTAGCGGGAGCAAGAACGAGCAGTTCTTC. This encodes CASSLTSGSKNEQFF.

Here the CDR3 reads CASSLRTSGRDYEQYF. CDR3 bases: TGCGCCAGCAGCTTGAGGACTAGCGGGAGGGACTACGAGCAGTACTTC. V gene TRBV5-1 combines with J gene TRBJ2-7; 15 bases fit TRBD2. The V gene end was trimmed by 1 base and the J gene end by 3 bases; junction bases not matched to a gene: 2. This CDR3 region has 16 residues. Germline V CDR1 and CDR2: SGHRS, YFSETQ.

Comment on this clonotype: A much larger clone differs from this one at a single base, so this may be a read error. This chain uses TRBV27 with TRBJ2-4; a possible D gene is TRBD2 (6 bases). Germline V gene data show CDR1 as MNHEY and CDR2 as SMNVEV (reference sequence). The V end lost 5 bases, the J end lost 1 base, and 18 bases lay between the germline ends. This CDR3 is 17 amino acids long. This CDR3 is CASSVRLGSVAKNIQYF. The CDR3 coding sequence is TGTGCCAGCAGTGTAAGGCTCGGGAGCGTCGCCAAAAACATTCAGTACTTC.

This rearrangement joins TRBV7-2 to TRBJ1-2; TRBD1 aligns across 10 bases. Unmatched junction bases numbered 5, after V lost 3 bases and J lost 4 bases. CDR1 SGHTA and CDR2 FQGNSA come from the germline V gene. CDR3 size: 15 residues. The chain's CDR3 is CASSLGQGFRYGYTF. CDR3 bases: TGTGCCAGCAGCTTGGGACAGGGGTTCCGCTATGGCTACACCTTC.

This clonotype occurred many times. The chain combines TRBV10-3 with TRBJ2-5; 8 bases map to TRBD2. Germline loops: CDR1 ENHRY, CDR2 SYGVKD. The CDR3 loop spans 14 amino acids. V shed 10 bases, J shed 1 base, and the junction held 8 bases outside the gene matches. This CDR3 reads CATSGAGGQETQYF. For the CDR3, the DNA is TGTGCCACCTCTGGGGCGGGAGGCCAAGAGACCCAGTACTTC.

For this clonotype: One base away lies a much larger clone, so this may be a sequencing read error. V usage is TRBV29-1 and J usage is TRBJ2-3; D not resolved. Trimming removed 0 bases at V and 2 bases at J, with 15 bases between. Germline CDR1 reads SQVTM; CDR2 reads ANQGSEA. CDR3 length: 16 residues. The CDR3 coding sequence is TGCAGCGTTGAAGATCCTGCAGCCCCTAACACAGATACGCAGTATTTT. Protein sequence: CSVEDPAAPNTDTQYF.

The chain is built from TRBV24-1 and TRBJ2-1; possibly TRBD2 for D (5 bases). V shed 0 bases and J shed 9 bases, with 17 bases lying between them. From germline, CDR1 is KGHDR and CDR2 SFDVKD. The CDR3 spans 16 residues. The CDR3 DNA follows: TGTGCCACCAGTGATTTGGCCCCGGGGTCGATATCTGAGCAGTTCTTC. This codes for CATSDLAPGSISEQFF.

The chain links TRBV24-1 to TRBJ2-5; 8 nucleotides agree with TRBD2. Losses at the gene ends were 5 bases for V and 11 bases for J; bases not matched to a gene: 18. This CDR3 has 16 amino acids. Germline V lookup: CDR1 KGHDR, CDR2 SFDVKD. For the CDR3, the DNA is TGTGCCACCAGTGGGTCAAGCGGGAGTTTCTTCAATGAGCAGTACTTC. Translated, it gives CATSGSSGSFFNEQYF.

The rearrangement links TRBV6-5 to TRBJ2-1; D remains ambiguous. This CDR3 has 14 amino acids. Germline CDR1 reads MNHEY; CDR2 reads SVGAGI. V was pared by 7 bases and J by 6 bases, with 16 bases between. The CDR3 reads CASMANHFLNEQFF. The CDR3 DNA follows: TGTGCCAGCATGGCGAATCATTTTCTCAATGAGCAGTTCTTC.

The chain recombines TRBV4-1 with TRBJ2-5; the match to TRBD2 covers 9 bases. The CDR3 spans 13 residues. The V gene's germline CDR1 is MGHRA and CDR2 YSYEKL. Trimming cost V 4 bases and J 5 bases; bases outside gene matches: 2. The CDR3 nucleotides read TGCGCCAGCAGCCCCGGACTAGCGGAGACCCAGTACTTC. Its translation: CASSPGLAETQYF.

The V call is TRBV29-1, the J call TRBJ2-1; unclear D gene. Trimming stripped 6 bases from V and 5 bases from J, with 17 bases between. Germline values: CDR1 SQVTM, CDR2 ANQGSEA. The CDR3 totals 14 residues. DNA of the CDR3: TGCAGCGTCGACATAGGGTTTAAGAACAATGAGCAGTTCTTC. Residues: CSVDIGFKNNEQFF.

This chain uses TRBV5-1 with TRBJ2-7, with TRBD1 matching 7 bases. Germline V gene sequence: CDR1 SGHRS, CDR2 YFSETQ. The CDR3 sequence is 15 residues long. The trim removed 0 bases at V and 4 bases at J, leaving 7 bases unmatched. The CDR3 DNA is TGCGCCAGCAGCTTGGCCGCGACAGGGATATACGAGCAGTACTTC. Its protein product is CASSLAATGIYEQYF.